The 31 T cell receptor beta chains below come from one sample, sequenced in a study of T cell changes during pregnancy in multiple sclerosis. Repertoires were generated with immunoSEQ multiplex PCR, while TCRdb's copy carries only in-frame clones and drops some. The data show roughly 13,000 clones, about 92% seen once. Sequencing used peripheral blood, obtained in the second trimester of pregnancy. Every receptor here comes from a female donor in good health, enrolled as a control in a pregnancy study.

This chain uses TRBV7-8 with TRBJ2-5, with TRBD2 matching 10 bases. J lost 4 bases, V lost 8 bases, and 7 bases had no gene match. Germline V lookup: CDR1 SGHVS, CDR2 FQNEAQ. The CDR3 length is 14 residues. The CDR3 sequence: CASGASSGGETQYF. DNA for the CDR3: TGTGCCAGCGGGGCCTCTAGCGGGGGAGAGACCCAGTACTTC.

The chain links TRBV7-2 to TRBJ2-7; 9 bases map to TRBD1. Looked up from germline, CDR1 is SGHTA and CDR2 is FQGNSA. V trimming: 5 bases; J trimming: 7 bases; junction bases outside the gene matches: 15. The CDR3 spans 16 residues. This CDR3 reads CASSQSPGTGLREQYF. CDR3 bases: TGTGCCAGCAGCCAAAGTCCCGGGACAGGGCTGCGAGAGCAGTACTTC.

Relative to its sample, this clone is large. The chain uses TRBV7-9 and TRBJ2-7, with TRBD2 as a possible D gene (5 bases). Trimming cost V 8 bases and J 0 bases, with 11 bases left between them. The CDR3 loop spans 13 amino acids. CDR1 is SEHNR, CDR2 FQNEAQ, per germline (reference sequence). The CDR3 spells CASLSDRSYEQYF. The CDR3 DNA follows: TGTGCCAGCCTTAGCGACCGCTCCTACGAGCAGTACTTC.

This clone has only one observation. The chain recombines TRBV7-2 with TRBJ2-4, with 7 bases matching TRBD1. This CDR3 spans 18 amino acids. Trimming removed 2 bases from V and 0 bases from J; junction bases left unmatched: 10. Germline CDR1 is SGHTA and CDR2 is FQGNSA. DNA of the CDR3: TGTGCCAGCAGCTTAAGAGGGGGCAGTTCGATAGCCAAAAACATTCAGTACTTC. Translated: CASSLRGGSSIAKNIQYF.

The rearrangement joins TRBV9 to TRBJ2-7; TRBD2 aligns across 8 bases. Per germline, CDR1 SGDLS and CDR2 YYNGEE. V dropped 2 bases and J dropped 2; count of bases not matched to a gene: 3. The CDR3 extends over 14 amino acids. The CDR3 protein is CASSVTGGAYEQYF. CDR3 DNA sequence: TGTGCCAGCAGCGTCACGGGAGGGGCCTACGAGCAGTACTTC.

The rearrangement links TRBV19 to TRBJ1-5, with 7 bases that match TRBD1. The V gene end was trimmed by 0 bases and the J gene end by 7 bases; junction bases not matched to a gene: 9. Germline V lookup: CDR1 LNHDA, CDR2 SQIVND (reference sequence). The CDR3 has 16 residues. Here the CDR3 DNA reads TGTGCCAGTAGTATAGATATGGCAGGGGGTGGCCAGCCCCAGCATTTT. Its protein is CASSIDMAGGGQPQHF.

The CDR3 loop is CASSLQGQYQETQYF. In nucleotides, the CDR3 is TGTGCCAGCTCGCTACAGGGCCAGTACCAAGAGACCCAGTACTTC. This chain uses TRBV18 with TRBJ2-5, with D possibly matching TRBD1 (6 bases). V dropped 6 bases and J dropped 0 bases, with 14 bases sitting between them. Germline V gene sequence: CDR1 KGHSH, CDR2 LQKENI. CDR3 length equals 15 residues.

This clone was picked up one time. This chain joins TRBV6-1 and TRBJ2-7, with 9 bases lining up with TRBD2. This CDR3 spans 14 amino acids. The germline gives CDR1 MNHNS, CDR2 SASEGT. Germline trimming cut 7 bases from V and 4 bases from J; bases unmatched to any gene: 8. In nucleotides, the CDR3 is TGTGCCAGCAAACCGGGACTAGCTTCGTACGAGCAGTACTTC. It is translated as CASKPGLASYEQYF.

The chain is built from TRBV6-6 and TRBJ1-1; a possible D gene is TRBD1 (6 bases). The V gene lost 4 bases and the J gene lost 4 bases, with 16 bases spanning the gap. Germline values: CDR1 MNHNY, CDR2 SVGAGI (reference sequence). The CDR3 has 15 residues. DNA for the CDR3: TGTGCCAGCAGTTTATTCGGGGGGCGAGTCACTGAAGCTTTCTTT. Its protein is CASSLFGGRVTEAFF.

The sample holds one count of this clone. The chain employs TRBV5-4 and TRBJ2-3; 11 bases are shared with TRBD1. Per germline, CDR1 SGHNT and CDR2 YYREEE (reference sequence). The CDR3 totals 16 residues. The junction had 3 bases not matched to a gene; V was cut back by 2 bases and J by 1 base. The chain's CDR3 is CASSFPGQGGTDTQYF. The DNA for the CDR3 is TGTGCCAGCAGCTTTCCGGGACAGGGGGGCACAGATACGCAGTATTTT.

This clone has only one observation. CDR3 residues: CASSLVGVLPANEQFF. DNA for the CDR3: TGTGCCAGCAGCTTAGTAGGGGTTCTCCCCGCCAATGAGCAGTTCTTC. This sequence joins TRBV7-6 and TRBJ2-1; D is possibly TRBD1 (5 bases). Germline CDR1 is SGHVS and CDR2 is FNYEAQ. Between the trimmed V and J ends, which lost 1 base and 6 bases, there was a span of 16 bases. The CDR3 has 16 amino acids.

The CDR3 reads CSVEPAVGAYNEQFF. CDR3 nucleotides: TGCAGCGTTGAACCGGCAGTGGGGGCTTACAATGAGCAGTTCTTC. V gene TRBV29-1 combines with J gene TRBJ2-1; weak D call: TRBD1 (6 bases). The CDR3 extends over 15 amino acids. Trimming stripped 2 bases from V and 4 bases from J, with 15 bases between. In germline, CDR1 is SQVTM, CDR2 ANQGSEA.

This rearrangement joins TRBV28 to TRBJ2-1, with 9 bases aligning to TRBD1. J gave up 7 bases and V 2 bases, and 9 bases lay outside the gene matches. The CDR3 length is 16 residues. Per germline, CDR1 MDHEN and CDR2 SYDVKM. CDR3 protein: CASSLQGTGKGNEQFF. DNA of the CDR3: TGTGCCAGCAGTTTACAAGGGACAGGGAAAGGAAATGAGCAGTTCTTC.

V and J are TRBV27 and TRBJ2-1; D is perhaps TRBD2 (6 bases). The CDR3 contains 12 residues. The germline V gene encodes CDR1 MNHEY and CDR2 SMNVEV (reference sequence). The germline V and J ends were trimmed by 6 bases and 9 bases, with 12 bases remaining between them. CDR3 DNA sequence: TGTGCCAGCAGCTACTTCGGGGGTGAGCAGTTCTTC. This encodes CASSYFGGEQFF.

The V and J genes are TRBV19 and TRBJ1-5, with a possible D match to TRBD1 (5 bases). Per the germline V gene, CDR1 is LNHDA and CDR2 is SQIVND (reference sequence). The CDR3 spans 13 residues. Trimming removed 6 bases from V and 6 bases from J, with 12 bases in between. DNA of the CDR3: TGTGCCAGTAGCAGGGAGGACCCTCAGCCCCAGCATTTT. Translating it yields CASSREDPQPQHF.

In this sample, this clone turned up once. The rearrangement links TRBV7-2 to TRBJ2-7; 9 positions match TRBD2. The CDR3 runs to 14 residues. The germline V gene has CDR1 SGHTA and CDR2 FQGNSA. V lost 4 bases to trimming and J lost 4 bases; unmatched junction nucleotides: 5. CDR3 nucleotides: TGTGCCAGCAGCTACCTTAGCGGGAGATACGAGCAGTACTTC. Translating it yields CASSYLSGRYEQYF.

Worth noting for this clone: The same CDR3 is also encoded by other DNA sequences in this sample. The chain combines TRBV9 with TRBJ1-5, with D unclear. Trimming shortened V by 0 bases and J by 5 bases, and 6 bases separated the two germline ends. The CDR3 extends over 13 amino acids. Germline-derived CDR1 and CDR2 are SGDLS and YYNGEE. The CDR3 sequence is CASSVDIDQPQHF. CDR3 DNA: TGTGCCAGCAGCGTAGATATAGATCAGCCCCAGCATTTT. The whole variable domain, remainder taken from reference TRBV9 and TRBJ1-5, is DSGVTQTPKHLITATGQRVTLRCSPRSGDLSVYWYQQSLDQGLQFLIQYYNGEERAKGNILERFSAQQFPDLHSELNLSSLELGDSALYFCASSVDIDQPQHFGDGTRLSIL.

The chain uses TRBV5-1 and TRBJ1-2, with D perhaps TRBD1 (5 bases). The germline V gene has CDR1 SGHRS and CDR2 YFSETQ. V lost 2 bases to trimming and J lost 6 bases, with 11 bases between them. CDR3 length: 13 amino acids. CDR3: CASSLQTVDGYTF. CDR3 DNA: TGCGCCAGCAGCTTACAGACAGTCGATGGCTACACCTTC.

V usage is TRBV13 and J usage is TRBJ1-4; D perhaps matches TRBD1 (5 bases). The V gene's germline CDR1 is PRHDT and CDR2 FYEKMQ (reference sequence). The CDR3 has 16 amino acids. Trimming pared 0 bases from V and 3 bases from J, leaving 11 bases between. The CDR3 bases are TGTGCCAGCAGCTTAGGCCCCAGGGCGCCTAATGAAAAACTGTTTTTT. Its translation is CASSLGPRAPNEKLFF.

This clone occurred once. This chain uses TRBV30 with TRBJ1-2; tentative D call: TRBD1 (5 bases). This CDR3 comprises 12 residues. Germline-derived CDR1 and CDR2 are GTSNPN and SVGIG (reference sequence). Trimming shortened V by 3 bases and J by 5 bases, and 10 bases separated the two germline ends. This CDR3 is CAWRGLEYGYTF. The CDR3 nucleotides are TGTGCCTGGAGGGGGCTGGAGTATGGCTACACCTTC.

The genes are TRBV5-1 and TRBJ2-5; D not certain. This CDR3 comprises 12 residues. The V end lost 2 bases, the J end lost 5 bases, and 7 bases lay between the germline ends. CDR1 and CDR2 (germline): SGHRS, YFSETQ. CDR3: CASSFSWETQYF. The CDR3 DNA reads as TGCGCCAGCAGCTTTAGCTGGGAGACCCAGTACTTC.

The gene calls are TRBV7-3 and TRBJ2-5; D is perhaps TRBD1 (6 bases). Trimming removed 5 bases from V and 1 base from J, with 11 bases in between. CDR3 length: 14 amino acids. Germline V gene sequence: CDR1 SGHTA, CDR2 FQGTGA. The CDR3: CASSPGQPQETQYF. The CDR3 nucleotides are TGTGCCAGCAGCCCTGGACAGCCCCAAGAGACCCAGTACTTC.

V is TRBV6-5 and J is TRBJ1-1, with D hard to call. Germline V lookup: CDR1 MNHEY, CDR2 SVGAGI. CDR3 length equals 14 residues. The ends were cut back, 7 bases at V and 1 base at J, with 13 bases in the middle. The CDR3 here is CASNSQRPNTEAFF. The DNA of the CDR3 is TGTGCCAGCAATTCTCAGCGGCCGAACACTGAAGCTTTCTTT.

CDR3 residues: CASSSQGLALTDTQYF. Here the CDR3 DNA reads TGTGCCAGCAGCTCCCAGGGACTAGCCTTAACAGATACGCAGTATTTT. The chain uses TRBV7-3 and TRBJ2-3, with 9 bases matching TRBD2. J gave up 3 bases and V 4 bases, and 8 bases lay outside the gene matches. CDR1 SGHTA and CDR2 FQGTGA come from the germline V gene. The CDR3 is made up of 16 amino acids.

The chain recombines TRBV5-1 with TRBJ2-1, with 10 bases identical to TRBD1. V lost 0 bases, J lost 2 bases, and 2 bases stayed unmatched. This CDR3 is 16 amino acids long. The germline CDR1 and CDR2 sequences are SGHRS and YFSETQ. CDR3 coding DNA: TGCGCCAGCAGCTTGGGACAGGGGGCGGCCTACAATGAGCAGTTCTTC. Translating it yields CASSLGQGAAYNEQFF.

The chain has TRBV10-2 and TRBJ2-5; 8 positions match TRBD2. V shed 3 bases, J shed 4 bases, and the junction held 4 bases outside the gene matches. CDR1 and CDR2 (germline): WSHSY, SAAADI. The CDR3 has 14 residues. As DNA, the CDR3 is TGCGCCAGCAGTGATCTAAGCGGGAGAGAGACCCAGTACTTC. Encoded protein: CASSDLSGRETQYF.

The count of this clone is one. The rearrangement uses TRBV6-4 and TRBJ2-1; 9 bases align to TRBD2. CDR3 length equals 15 residues. The ends lost 3 bases at V and 7 bases at J; junction bases unmatched: 7. Germline assignment: CDR1 MRHNA and CDR2 SNTAGT. The CDR3 loop reads CASSEIAGGPNEQFF. CDR3 sequence (DNA): TGTGCCAGCAGTGAGATCGCGGGGGGGCCGAATGAGCAGTTCTTC.

The chain couples TRBV7-2 to TRBJ1-1; no clear D gene. The CDR3 contains 15 residues. V was cut by 9 bases and J by 4 bases, with 21 bases left in between. Germline V gene lookup returns CDR1 SGHTA and CDR2 FQGNSA. The CDR3 nucleotides are TGTGCCAGTACCCGGGAGGCCTTTATTGGCACTGAAGCTTTCTTT. Translated, it gives CASTREAFIGTEAFF. Combining the CDR3 with reference TRBV7-2 and TRBJ1-1 gives the whole variable domain GAGVSQSPSNKVTEKGKDVELRCDPISGHTALYWYRQSLGQGLEFLIYFQGNSAPDKSGLPSDRFSAERTGGSVSTLTIQRTQQEDSAVYLCASTREAFIGTEAFFGQGTRLTVV.

This clone was detected once. The gene calls are TRBV9 and TRBJ2-7; D might be TRBD2 (5 bases). Germline V lookup: CDR1 SGDLS, CDR2 YYNGEE. V was cut by 0 bases and J by 6 bases, with 19 bases left in between. The CDR3 is made up of 16 amino acids. CDR3 amino acids: CASSVVSTSGWGEQYF. In DNA form, the CDR3 reads TGTGCCAGCAGCGTAGTTAGTACCTCGGGGTGGGGCGAGCAGTACTTC.

The chain is built from TRBV27 and TRBJ2-7; 8 bases fit TRBD2. This CDR3 is built from 14 residues. The ends lost 6 bases at V and 0 bases at J; junction bases unmatched: 4. CDR1 and CDR2 from the germline V gene are MNHEY and SMNVEV (reference sequence). The CDR3 protein is CASSRGGSSYEQYF. Here the CDR3 DNA reads TGTGCCAGCAGCCGGGGGGGCAGCTCCTACGAGCAGTACTTC.

The J gene is TRBJ2-3, the V gene TRBV6-5; TRBD1 aligns across 9 bases. Germline-derived CDR1 and CDR2 are MNHEY and SVGAGI. J gave up 7 bases and V 7 bases, and 12 bases lay outside the gene matches. The CDR3 is 15 residues long. CDR3 sequence: CASIRVGQGTYTQYF. CDR3 DNA: TGTGCCAGCATCCGAGTAGGACAGGGGACATATACGCAGTATTTT.